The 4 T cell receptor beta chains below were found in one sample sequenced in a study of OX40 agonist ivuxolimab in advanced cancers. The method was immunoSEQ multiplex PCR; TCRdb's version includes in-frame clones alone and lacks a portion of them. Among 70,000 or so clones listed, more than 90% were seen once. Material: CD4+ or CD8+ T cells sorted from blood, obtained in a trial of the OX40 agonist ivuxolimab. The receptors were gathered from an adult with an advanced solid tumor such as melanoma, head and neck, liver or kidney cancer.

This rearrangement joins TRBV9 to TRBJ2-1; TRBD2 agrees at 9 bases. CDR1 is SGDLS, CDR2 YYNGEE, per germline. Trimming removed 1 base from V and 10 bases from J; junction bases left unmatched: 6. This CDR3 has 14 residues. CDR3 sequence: CASSVSGGPREQFF. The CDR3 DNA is TGTGCCAGCAGCGTAAGCGGGGGGCCAAGGGAGCAGTTCTTC.

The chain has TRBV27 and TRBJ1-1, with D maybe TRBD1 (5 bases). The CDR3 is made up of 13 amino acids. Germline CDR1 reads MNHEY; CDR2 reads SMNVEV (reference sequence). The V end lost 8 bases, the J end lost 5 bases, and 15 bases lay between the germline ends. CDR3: CASQEGWGTEAFF. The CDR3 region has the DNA TGTGCCAGCCAGGAGGGATGGGGGACTGAAGCTTTCTTT.

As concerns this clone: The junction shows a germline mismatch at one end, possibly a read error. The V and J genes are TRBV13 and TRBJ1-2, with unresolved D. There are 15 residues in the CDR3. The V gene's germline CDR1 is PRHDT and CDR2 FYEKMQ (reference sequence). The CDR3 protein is CASTLPAEGRGGCTF. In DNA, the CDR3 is TGTGCCAGCACCCTCCCCGCGGAGGGTAGAGGTGGCTGCACCTTC. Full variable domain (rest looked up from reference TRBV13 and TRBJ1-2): AAGVIQSPRHLIKEKRETATLKCYPIPRHDTVYWYQQGPGQDPQFLISFYEKMQSDKGSIPDRFSAQQFSDYHSELNMSSLELGDSALYFCASTLPAEGRGGCTFGSGTRLTVV.

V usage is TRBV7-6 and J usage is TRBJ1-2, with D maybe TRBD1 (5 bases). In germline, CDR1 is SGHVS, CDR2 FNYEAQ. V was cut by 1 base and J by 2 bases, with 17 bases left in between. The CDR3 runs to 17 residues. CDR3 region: CASSLVMGGNPNYGYTF. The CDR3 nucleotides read TGTGCCAGCAGCTTAGTCATGGGGGGAAACCCCAACTATGGCTACACCTTC.